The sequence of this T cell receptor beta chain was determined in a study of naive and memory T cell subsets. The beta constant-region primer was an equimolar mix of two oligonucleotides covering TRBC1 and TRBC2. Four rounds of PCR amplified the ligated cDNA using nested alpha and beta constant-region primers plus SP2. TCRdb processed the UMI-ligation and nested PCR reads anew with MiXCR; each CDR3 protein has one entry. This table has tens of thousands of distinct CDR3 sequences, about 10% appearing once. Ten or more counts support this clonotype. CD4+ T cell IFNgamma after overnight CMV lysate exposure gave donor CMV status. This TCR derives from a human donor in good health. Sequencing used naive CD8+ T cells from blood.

CDR3 bases: TGCAGTGTGTCCGGGAGTGACTACAATGAGCAGTTCTTC. This translates into CSVSGSDYNEQFF. The V and J genes are TRBV20-1 and TRBJ2-1; possible D gene TRBD2, 6 bases. Trimming stripped 7 bases from V and 3 bases from J, with 13 bases between. The CDR3 loop spans 13 amino acids. Germline CDR1 reads DFQATT; CDR2 reads SNEGSKA (reference sequence).